This T cell receptor (beta chain) was observed in a study of T-cell memory formation after mild COVID-19. This clonotype turned up a few times. TCRdb recomputed calls from the 5' RACE reads with MiXCR, one row per CDR3 protein. Altogether roughly 240,000 distinct CDR3 sequences are present, about a sixth being singletons, with the ten largest covering 20% to 25%. The sequenced material came from PBMCs or a T cell subset sorted from them (not recorded which). The clonotype originates from a young man who had mild COVID-19 (a few samples of this study predate the infection). Cell type and time point are not known.

CDR3 in DNA: TGTGCCAGCAGTTTAGGGGACCTTAACTATGGCTACACCTTC. It encodes CASSLGDLNYGYTF. This rearrangement joins TRBV12-3 or TRBV12-4 to TRBJ1-2; possibly TRBD1 for D (5 bases). V was pared by 1 base and J by 1 base, with 7 bases between. The CDR3 covers 14 residues.